Here is one TCR beta chain with its context. What antigen it recognizes has not been identified. No base-level quality is on record; no much larger clone is a single base apart. This sample was taken from a study of T cells after yellow fever vaccination (dated by TCRdb to 2018 to 2020). Turning to the overall study: The SMART-Seq v4 Ultra Low Input RNA kit was used to prepare libraries from fractions with low cell numbers. Bulk TCR alpha and beta repertoires were sequenced longitudinally to track T-cell clones before and after primary and booster YFV17D yellow fever vaccination. Blood samples were taken at several timepoints before and after primary and secondary immunization, and bulk PBMC replicates and cell subsets were isolated. Two healthy male donors, one aged 18 to 29 and one aged 30 to 39 years, made up the cohort. Here is what the overall study found, with its caveats: Because abundant contaminating clonotypes from the bulk population could be contained in FACS-sorted repertoires, computational filtering was required. Only a couple of donors were included in the study, so the extent to which the findings can be generalized is limited. Most clones expanded after primary vaccination (almost 97% of CD4 and roughly 90% of CD8) were re-detected after the booster, suggesting that broad memory maintenance occurred. A small fraction of clonotypes appeared in both the CD4 and CD8 compartments, likely as a result of convergent recombination. Compared with the primary T-cell response, the secondary T-cell response was faster but weaker, reaching its peak on day 5 rather than on day 15.

The treatment or condition label here, explained by the study, means: live attenuated yellow fever vaccine strain. PBMCs were isolated from peripheral blood using a standard Ficoll-Paque protocol. Dynabeads CD4 and CD8 positive selection kits were used to isolate CD4 and CD8 T-cell fractions. TriZol was used to extract RNA from bulk PBMCs, CD4 and CD8 fractions, and dextramer-positive and dextramer-negative fractions. TCR cDNA was synthesized by 5'RACE template switching, which introduced a universal primer site and unique molecular identifiers. Priming for cDNA synthesis came from both the TCR alpha and TCR beta constant segments. Two PCR steps were used to amplify libraries, with sample barcodes and sequencing adapters being added in the second step. Sequencing of libraries was performed on Illumina HiSeq 2500 (2x100 bp) or NovaSeq (2x150 bp). The study's own analysis went as follows. Reads were demultiplexed and collapsed into UMI consensus sequences with MIGEC, and V(D)J alignment was performed with MiXCR. Vaccine-responding clonotypes were identified with edgeR using replicate PBMC samples, with FDR below 0.01 and a log2 fold change above 5 up to day 15 being required. Each bulk clonotype received a CD4 or CD8 identity based on whether the sequenced CD4 or CD8 repertoire contained that clonotype at higher abundance. TCRdb reworked the public reads: Q25 trimming with fastp, MiXCR clone assembly, productive beta chains retained. Records with the same CDR3 protein are collapsed into one entry carrying the most frequent genes and DNA. The V and J calls here are based on TCRdb, not the publication. The sample table lists 200,000 to 300,000 distinct CDR3 sequences, 10% to 15% of them with a count of one. Roughly 0.5% of the sample comes from the top ten.

The CDR3 starts with the cysteine, ends with the phenylalanine, and has 14 residues. Just CDR3 DNA is preserved here, 42 bases in frame from base 1. The germline V gene yields KGHSH for CDR1 and LQKENI for CDR2. Trimming leaves V shorter by 4 bases and J shorter by 6 bases, with the junction holding 5 bases beyond the gene matches. The sequence was obtained from a man aged 25-40 years who received the YFV17D yellow fever vaccine. The chain couples TRBV18 to TRBJ1-2, and 10 bases in between align with TRBD1. The material was CD4+ T cells sorted from PBMCs, obtained 45 days after the yellow fever booster vaccination. The CDR3: CASSRGQGVNGYTF. The DNA is TGTGCCAGCTCACGCGGACAGGGGGTGAATGGCTACACCTTC.